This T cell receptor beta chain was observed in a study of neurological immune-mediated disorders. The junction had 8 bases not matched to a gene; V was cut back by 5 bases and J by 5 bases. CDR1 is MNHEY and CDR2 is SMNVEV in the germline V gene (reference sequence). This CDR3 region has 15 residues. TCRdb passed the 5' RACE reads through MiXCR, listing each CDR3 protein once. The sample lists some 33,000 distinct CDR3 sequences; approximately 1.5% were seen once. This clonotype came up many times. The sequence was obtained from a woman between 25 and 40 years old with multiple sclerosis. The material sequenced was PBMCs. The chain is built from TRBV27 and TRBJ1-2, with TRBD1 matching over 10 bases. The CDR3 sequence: CASSPPGQGFYGYTF. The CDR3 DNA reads TGTGCCAGCAGTCCCCCGGGACAGGGGTTTTATGGCTACACCTTC.